This record concerns one T cell receptor beta chain sequence. Its antigen is undetermined. The record originates from a study of T-cell memory formation after mild COVID-19. Overall study context: Largely, TCR clusters stayed within a single donor.

Germline V gives CDR1 LGHNA, CDR2 YSLEER. The CDR3 loop spans 13 amino acids. With 0 bases removed from V and 5 bases from J, the gap between germline ends came to 8 bases. The study, taken as a whole, reports: The study found contracting CD4+ clones mainly in CM and EM and contracting CD8+ clones in EMRA. The study found balanced CD4/CD8 in clones contracting day 15 to 85 and a CD4+ lean in later expanders.

5'RACE, which relied on constant-segment primers, yielded TCR alpha and TCR beta cDNA libraries carrying sample barcodes and UMIs. TCRdb used MiXCR to reprocess the 5' RACE reads, holding one entry per CDR3 protein. The sample contains 380,000 or so distinct CDR3 sequences, around 14% of which appear only once. The receptor was derived from a man aged 18 to 29 who had mild COVID-19 (a few samples of this study predate the infection). Cell type and time point are not known. The sequencing input was PBMCs or a T cell subset sorted from them (not recorded which). J is TRBJ2-7 and V is TRBV4-3; D ambiguous. Written as DNA, the CDR3 is TGCGCCAGCAGCCAAGATCCGGGCAACGAGCAGTACTTC. This codes for CASSQDPGNEQYF.